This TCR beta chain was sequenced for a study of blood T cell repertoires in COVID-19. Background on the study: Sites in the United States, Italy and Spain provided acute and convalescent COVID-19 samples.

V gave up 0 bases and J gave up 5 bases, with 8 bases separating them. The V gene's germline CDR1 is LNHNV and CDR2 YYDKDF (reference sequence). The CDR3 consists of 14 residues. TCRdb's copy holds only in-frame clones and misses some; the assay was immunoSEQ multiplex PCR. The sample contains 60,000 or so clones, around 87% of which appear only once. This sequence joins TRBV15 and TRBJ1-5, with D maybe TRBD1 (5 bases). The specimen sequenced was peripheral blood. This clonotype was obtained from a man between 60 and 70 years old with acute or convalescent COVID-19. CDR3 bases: TGTGCCACCAGCAGAGACAGGGTTGATCAGCCCCAGCATTTT. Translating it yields CATSRDRVDQPQHF.